This T cell receptor (beta chain) derives from a study of T cell responses to AZD1222 COVID-19 vaccine. About the study: It was second doses at about 4 or about 12 weeks that were pooled.

The data were produced by immunoSEQ multiplex PCR, yet TCRdb's version contains in-frame clones alone and is incomplete. The sample holds about 100,000 clones, approximately 87% seen once. Concerning this clone itself: The antigen is not known.

Germline CDR1 reads MNHEY; CDR2 reads SVGAGI. Deletions cut 7 bases from V and 12 bases from J, with 13 bases between. The CDR3 runs to 11 residues. Notes on the study in general: Across spike, vaccine-associated CD4 TCRs were found, dominant at 160-218 and 743-854. The study found Spike-specific TCR breadth and depth rose after two AZD1222 doses. Possibly, clonal diversity was underestimated; donors were largely white British and included more females.

Sequencing used peripheral blood, obtained on day 0 of AZD1222 vaccination. This clonotype was sampled from an adult in good health. This chain joins TRBV6-5 and TRBJ2-1; weak D call: TRBD1 (6 bases). In nucleotides, the CDR3 is TGTGCCAGCACTATTGGACAGACGCAGTTCTTC. Translation: CASTIGQTQFF.